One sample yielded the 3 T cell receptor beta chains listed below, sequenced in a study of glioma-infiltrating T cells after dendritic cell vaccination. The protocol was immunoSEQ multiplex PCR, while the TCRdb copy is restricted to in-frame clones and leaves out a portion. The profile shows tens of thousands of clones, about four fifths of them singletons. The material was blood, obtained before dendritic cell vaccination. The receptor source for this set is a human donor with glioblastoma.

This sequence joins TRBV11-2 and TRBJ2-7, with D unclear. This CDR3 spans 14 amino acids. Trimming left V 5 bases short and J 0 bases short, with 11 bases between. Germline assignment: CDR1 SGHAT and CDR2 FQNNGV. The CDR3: CASSPLRSSYEQYV. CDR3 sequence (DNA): TGTGCCAGCAGCCCGCTTCGTAGCTCCTACGAGCAGTACGTC.

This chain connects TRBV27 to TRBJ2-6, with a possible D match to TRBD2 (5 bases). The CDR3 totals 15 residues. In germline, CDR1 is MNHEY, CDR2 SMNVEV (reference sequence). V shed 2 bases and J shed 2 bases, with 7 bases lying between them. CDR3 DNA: TGTGCCAGCAGTTTAGAGGGAGCTGGGGCCAACGTCCTGACTTTC. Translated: CASSLEGAGANVLTF.

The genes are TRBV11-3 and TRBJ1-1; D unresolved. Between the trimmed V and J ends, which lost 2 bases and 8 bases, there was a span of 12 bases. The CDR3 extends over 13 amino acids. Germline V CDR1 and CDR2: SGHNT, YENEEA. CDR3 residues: CASSLSLGGEAFF. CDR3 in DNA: TGTGCCAGCAGCTTAAGTCTCGGCGGAGAAGCTTTCTTT.